The rows below give T cell receptor beta chains drawn from one sample of a study of T cells in localized non-small cell lung cancer. Profiling relied on immunoSEQ multiplex PCR, and the TCRdb table lists in-frame clones only, not all of them. The table records more than 35,000 clones, over 85% of them present only once. The specimen comprised peripheral blood, sampled before any cancer treatment. These receptor sequences come from a female donor of 60 years or more with stage I lung adenocarcinoma. Each CDR3 is given with its conserved first and last residue. A D gene is named only where the DNA matches it firmly. Clone size is given for some rows only: seen once, a few or many times, or a class if the clone is expanded.

clone size	D gene	CDR3 length	V gene	J gene	CDR3 protein	CDR3 DNA
NA	NA	12	TRBV19	TRBJ1-2	CATVGGDYGYTF	TGTGCCACAGTGGGAGGGGACTATGGCTACACCTTC
once	NA	14	TRBV5-1	TRBJ2-7	CASSLGQGVNEQYF	TGCGCCAGCAGCTTGGGGCAGGGTGTCAACGAGCAGTACTTC
NA	NA	11	TRBV19	TRBJ1-1	CASRFSTEAFF	TGTGCCAGTAGGTTCTCCACTGAAGCTTTCTTT
NA	NA	15	TRBV9	TRBJ1-1	CASSVGGRMNTEAFF	TGTGCCAGCAGCGTAGGGGGGAGAATGAACACTGAAGCTTTCTTT
NA	NA	14	TRBV10-2	TRBJ1-1	CASRVPSKNTEAFF	TGCGCCAGCAGGGTTCCCAGTAAGAACACTGAAGCTTTCTTT
NA	NA	12	TRBV4-1	TRBJ1-1	CASSQDYTEAFF	TGCGCCAGCAGCCAAGATTACACTGAAGCTTTCTTT
NA	NA	14	TRBV6-1	TRBJ2-2	CASKRDRATGELFF	TGTGCCAGCAAGCGGGACAGAGCCACCGGGGAGCTGTTTTTT
NA	NA	16	TRBV5-8	TRBJ2-4	CASSPRVAGWKNIQYF	TGTGCCAGCAGCCCTAGGGTGGCAGGTTGGAAAAACATTCAGTACTTC
NA	TRBD1	15	TRBV2	TRBJ1-5	CASSVLRQGAQPQHF	TGTGCCAGCAGTGTATTGCGTCAGGGGGCTCAGCCCCAGCATTTT
NA	NA	21	TRBV14	TRBJ2-6	CASSPSYPTGGLLSGANVLTF	TGTGCCAGCAGCCCCTCCTACCCGACAGGCGGGCTACTCTCTGGGGCCAACGTCCTGACTTTC
NA	TRBD1	13	TRBV6-1	TRBJ1-2	CASSETGFGGYTF	TGTGCCAGCAGCGAGACAGGGTTTGGTGGCTACACCTTC
few	NA	13	TRBV4-1	TRBJ1-2	CASSPVDGRGYTF	TGCGCCAGCAGCCCAGTCGACGGGCGGGGCTACACCTTC
NA	NA	13	TRBV14	TRBJ1-1	CASSRTMNTEAFF	TGTGCCAGCAGCCGGACCATGAACACTGAAGCTTTCTTT
NA	NA	10	TRBV20-1	TRBJ1-2	CSPGIGGYTF	TGCAGCCCGGGGATCGGGGGCTACACCTTC
once	TRBD2	12	TRBV2	TRBJ2-3	CASSEGGGGQYF	TGTGCCAGCAGTGAAGGCGGGGGTGGGCAGTATTTT
NA	NA	15	TRBV5-1	TRBJ2-6	CASSLDSSGANVLTF	TGCGCCAGCAGCTTGGACAGTTCTGGGGCCAACGTCCTGACTTTC
NA	NA	16	TRBV11-3	TRBJ2-2	CASSPEALGGTGELFF	TGTGCCAGCAGCCCGGAAGCCCTCGGTGGCACCGGGGAGCTGTTTTTT
NA	NA	15	TRBV5-1	TRBJ2-7	CASSLLAGSSYEQYF	TGCGCCAGCAGCTTGTTGGCTGGCAGTTCCTACGAGCAGTACTTC
NA	TRBD1	16	TRBV5-1	TRBJ2-2	CASSLNRDRDTGELFF	TGCGCCAGCAGCCTCAACCGGGACAGAGACACCGGGGAGCTGTTTTTT
NA	NA	10	TRBV28	TRBJ2-3	CASSDLKQYF	TGTGCCAGCAGTGACTTAAAGCAGTATTTT
NA	TRBD1	16	TRBV28	TRBJ1-5	CASSSGTGGFGQPQHF	TGTGCCAGCAGTTCAGGGACAGGGGGCTTTGGACAGCCCCAGCATTTT
NA	NA	14	TRBV6-6	TRBJ1-5	CASSPGPDNQPQHF	TGTGCCAGCAGCCCCGGACCGGACAATCAGCCCCAGCATTTT
NA	NA	12	TRBV7-9	TRBJ1-5	CASSSPRGAQHF	TGTGCCAGCAGCTCCCCCCGGGGGGCCCAGCATTTT
NA	NA	15	TRBV7-9	TRBJ1-3	CASSSSGISGNTIYF	TGTGCCAGCAGCTCGTCAGGAATCTCTGGAAACACCATATATTTT
NA	NA	16	TRBV7-9	TRBJ1-4	CASSISLLGKDEKLFF	TGTGCCAGCAGCATAAGCCTGTTAGGGAAGGACGAAAAACTGTTTTTT
NA	NA	18	TRBV28	TRBJ1-5	CASSLDGLLRGGNQPQHF	TGTGCCAGCAGTTTAGACGGACTCCTAAGGGGCGGCAATCAGCCCCAGCATTTT
once	NA	14	TRBV21-1	TRBJ2-7	CASSKGRGIYEQYF	TGTGCCAGCAGCAAAGGGAGGGGCATCTACGAGCAGTACTTC
NA	TRBD1	13	TRBV6-5	TRBJ1-2	CASSKQGARGYTF	TGTGCCAGCAGTAAACAGGGGGCCAGGGGCTACACCTTC
NA	TRBD1	16	TRBV25-1	TRBJ1-6	CASSEKDRGYNSPLHF	TGTGCCAGCAGTGAGAAGGACAGGGGCTATAATTCACCCCTCCACTTT
NA	TRBD2	18	TRBV9	TRBJ2-3	CASSVGPAAGGLGDTQYF	TGTGCCAGCAGCGTAGGACCCGCCGCGGGGGGGCTTGGAGATACGCAGTATTTT
NA	TRBD1	15	TRBV10-3	TRBJ2-1	CAIRPGQNSYNEQFF	TGTGCCATCAGGCCGGGACAGAACTCCTACAATGAGCAGTTCTTC
NA	NA	12	TRBV4-2	TRBJ1-5	CASSQLDQPQHF	TGTGCCAGCAGCCAGCTGGATCAGCCCCAGCATTTT
NA	TRBD1	13	TRBV6-6	TRBJ2-2	CASSTPGGGELFF	TGTGCCAGCAGTACTCCAGGGGGCGGGGAGCTGTTTTTT
NA	NA	15	TRBV5-4	TRBJ2-1	CASSLAVSSYNEQFF	TGTGCCAGCAGCTTGGCGGTGAGCTCCTACAATGAGCAGTTCTTC
once	NA	13	TRBV7-9	TRBJ1-1	CASSPTENTEAFF	TGTGCCAGCAGCCCTACAGAGAACACTGAAGCTTTCTTT
NA	NA	15	TRBV7-7	TRBJ2-3	CASSPGLGTADTQYF	TGTGCTAGCAGCCCAGGACTCGGAACGGCAGATACGCAGTATTTT
NA	NA	14	TRBV5-4	TRBJ1-5	CASSDAGARQPQHF	TGTGCCAGCAGCGATGCGGGGGCGCGGCAGCCCCAGCATTTT
NA	TRBD1	14	TRBV7-2	TRBJ1-4	CASSLDRGQEKLFF	TGTGCCAGCAGCTTGGACAGGGGCCAGGAAAAACTGTTTTTT
NA	NA	16	TRBV5-6	TRBJ1-6	CASSLAPGVSNSPLHF	TGTGCCAGCAGCTTGGCACCAGGGGTGAGTAATTCACCCCTCCACTTT
once	NA	15	TRBV5-6	TRBJ2-3	CASSLGRGLSDTQYF	TGTGCCAGCAGCTTGGGCAGGGGTCTTTCGGATACGCAGTATTTT
once	NA	15	TRBV5-1	TRBJ1-1	CASSLFGPLNTEAFF	TGCGCCAGCAGCTTGTTTGGACCGTTGAACACTGAAGCTTTCTTT
NA	NA	13	TRBV2	TRBJ1-5	CASSEGNFQPQHF	TGTGCCAGCAGCGAAGGAAATTTTCAGCCCCAGCATTTT
NA	NA	17	TRBV19	TRBJ2-5	CASTPEEEGEVGETQYF	TGTGCCAGTACCCCCGAGGAGGAGGGGGAGGTAGGAGAGACCCAGTACTTC
NA	TRBD1	18	TRBV28	TRBJ1-4	CASSPRDRVARTNEKLFF	TGTGCCAGCAGTCCCCGGGACAGGGTCGCTAGAACTAATGAAAAACTGTTTTTT
NA	TRBD1	14	TRBV9	TRBJ1-2	CASSVGGQAWGYTF	TGTGCCAGCAGCGTAGGTGGACAGGCCTGGGGCTACACCTTC
NA	TRBD1	17	TRBV19	TRBJ1-5	CASSTPGTGGPNQPQHF	TGTGCCAGTAGTACCCCTGGGACAGGGGGGCCCAATCAGCCCCAGCATTTT
NA	NA	18	TRBV9	TRBJ1-1	CASSVAPSGGGLGTEAFF	TGTGCCAGCAGCGTAGCTCCCAGTGGGGGGGGGCTGGGCACTGAAGCTTTCTTT
once	TRBD1	14	TRBV19	TRBJ2-3	CASSTTGGTDTQYF	TGTGCCAGTAGTACCACAGGGGGCACAGATACGCAGTATTTT
NA	TRBD2	15	TRBV5-4	TRBJ2-1	CASSLSGASYNEQFF	TGTGCCAGCAGCCTTAGCGGGGCCTCCTACAATGAGCAGTTCTTC
NA	NA	11	TRBV9	TRBJ1-1	CASSVVTEAFF	TGTGCCAGCAGCGTAGTCACTGAAGCTTTCTTT
NA	NA	14	TRBV6-5	TRBJ1-2	CASSSGGQSRGYTF	TGTGCCAGCAGTTCCGGCGGACAGTCTCGCGGCTACACCTTC
NA	TRBD1	17	TRBV18	TRBJ1-1	CASSPETPGTGKAEAFF	TGTGCCAGCTCACCTGAAACCCCAGGGACAGGGAAGGCTGAAGCTTTCTTT
NA	TRBD2	15	TRBV5-1	TRBJ2-5	CASTTLAGTQETQYF	TGCGCCAGCACCACACTAGCGGGGACCCAAGAGACCCAGTACTTC
NA	TRBD1	14	TRBV5-4	TRBJ2-2	CASSRQGNTGELFF	TGTGCCAGCAGCCGACAGGGGAACACCGGGGAGCTGTTTTTT
NA	NA	15	TRBV2	TRBJ2-2	CASSEEYLYTGELFF	TGTGCCAGCAGTGAAGAGTACCTCTACACCGGGGAGCTGTTTTTT
once	TRBD2	16	TRBV5-1	TRBJ2-2	CASSRGELSNTGELFF	TGCGCCAGCAGCCGGGGGGAACTTTCGAACACCGGGGAGCTGTTTTTT
once	NA	12	TRBV19	TRBJ1-5	CASSRSNQPQHF	TGTGCCAGTAGTAGAAGCAATCAGCCCCAGCATTTT
NA	NA	15	TRBV4-1	TRBJ1-2	CASSQVPNQGYGYTF	TGCGCCAGCAGCCAAGTTCCCAATCAGGGATATGGCTACACCTTC
NA	NA	17	TRBV4-1	TRBJ2-1	CASSQVYSVKGTNEQFF	TGCGCCAGCAGCCAAGTTTATAGTGTTAAGGGTACCAATGAGCAGTTCTTC